This TCR beta chain was sequenced in a study of cytomegalovirus exposure and HLA in healthy donors (dated by TCRdb to the late 2010s). At the level of the whole study: An earlier analysis of some 550 of the donors reported 250 to 350 Gb of sequence data and some 120 million unique TCR beta sequences from 150 million to 200 million T cells. Roughly 300 gigabases of sequencing data and tens of millions of unique TCR sequences were included in an early release covering over 600 HLA-typed donors. Of the 300 to 500 genotyped donors, 65% to 90% were placed in the genetic ancestry cluster associated with self-reported Caucasian donors. The aim of the study was to test whether cataloging public T cell receptors could identify signatures of past pathogen exposure. The T cell repertoires of 700 or so subjects were profiled by immunosequencing and related to cytomegalovirus serostatus. In addition to the first cohort of 666 subjects, a separate validation cohort of approximately 130 different subjects was used. High-throughput TCR immunosequencing, statistical association of individual TCRs with disease status, and machine learning were combined to predict cytomegalovirus infection status. In a later analysis, previously published TCR beta repertoires from 550 to 750 donors were re-analyzed and high-resolution HLA genotyping was added so that TCR occurrence patterns could be studied. Rather than using new phenotypic data, the later analysis identified candidate immune exposures from TCR beta sequences and from how often those sequences occurred across donors. An earlier analysis of a few hundred of the donors applied high-throughput TCR beta sequencing to assess whether each TCR beta V gene segment acted as functional or pseudogenic. Donor age, sex, ethnicity and CMV serostatus were compiled together with the repertoire data. In a later genetic analysis, genome-wide SNP genotypes for about three fifths of the roughly 670 donors were used, and that subset was treated as a discovery cohort. Every repertoire in the discovery cohort had been generated on one and the same sequencing platform. Class I and class II HLA loci were covered by the typing at four-digit resolution. Typing coverage differed by locus: A, B, C, DRB1 and DQB1 were typed in roughly 620-630 donors, DQA1 in 500 to 550, DPA1 in around 610, and DPB1 in just under 490. Several DR-DQ haplotypes were handled as single units for association and clustering because linkage in the cohort was strong. On average, around 240,000 unique TCR beta nucleotide sequences were sequenced per donor among 398 genotyped donors of the cohort, with 15% to 20% of those sequences being non-productive.

Its CDR3 holds 15 amino acids, cysteine through phenylalanine. Only CDR3 DNA is held: 45 bases, read in frame from base 1. In the germline V gene, CDR1 corresponds to SGHNT and CDR2 to YENEEA. V trim: 5 bases; J trim: 0 bases; unmatched bases: 3. Study-wide findings and limitations: Linkage disequilibrium might explain the correlated functional status among segregating V segments, but an unknown experimental factor could not be excluded. An association between a missense DCLRE1C variant and V-gene and J-gene trimming of TCR beta chains was found in a later genetic analysis and replicated in an independent cohort. The authors suggested that the approach could potentially be extended to other disease states and immunological phenotypes. A total of some 180 TCR beta chains were listed by the study as associated with cytomegalovirus. While some public TCRs were present in many individuals, most TCR sequences turned up only very rarely across donors. Because the 87-base-pair reads could not distinguish some IMGT-functional V segments, including TRBV6-2 and TRBV6-3, those segments were excluded. In vitro tests confirmed that a few of the cytomegalovirus-associated TCR beta chains recognize cytomegalovirus antigens. Assigning TCR associations to individual alleles was difficult when HLA alleles, especially DR and DQ, strongly co-occurred. Several of the top co-occurrence clusters appeared to be linked to parvovirus B19, influenza, CMV and Epstein-Barr virus, according to a later analysis. In a later analysis, around 15,000 TCR beta sequences were associated with specific HLA alleles at a false discovery rate of 0.05. Roughly uniform sequencing depth across donors was assumed in presence/absence analyses, although this assumption may not hold. A later analysis found that HLA-associated TCR beta chains were more clonally expanded and had lower generation probabilities than equally common non-associated chains. HLA typing was unavailable for some donors at each locus, so association tests used only the typed subset. In this cohort, only TCR beta chains were sequenced, and detectable features were limited by the absence of alpha or paired-chain data. An earlier analysis of some 590 of the donors showed that most TCR beta V segments appeared in productive rearrangements either about 90% or about 30% of the time, which broadly matched IMGT annotations. The sequencing pipeline was judged likely to have produced a cluster of highly shared sequence variants as a technical artifact. According to a later analysis, TCR association rates differed among HLA loci, with DRB1 alleles showing the most associated TCRs and HLA-C alleles showing the fewest. A further reported finding was that TCR beta sequences accurately predicted the HLA-A and HLA-B alleles for most subjects in the first cohort. In both the original and validation cohorts, the classifier was reported to diagnose cytomegalovirus status with high specificity and sensitivity. CMV serostatus was the only immune exposure information available for the cohort. Because counts were too low, about 15 rarely observed V segments, including chromosome 9 orphons, were left out of the earlier analysis of over 550 of the donors. In a later genetic analysis, fewer N-insertions in productive TCRs were reported among donors in an Asian-associated ancestry cluster than the 666-donor mean. According to a later analysis, most CMV-associated TCR beta chains appeared to be HLA-restricted, and the HLA associations seemed to be driven largely by CMV exposure.

As regards this clone: Which antigen it targets is not known. Per-base quality was not reported, and no clone a single base away is much larger than it.

The protocol used for the library was the immunoSEQ multiplex PCR assay. A mixture of 60 forward primers for TCR Vbeta segments and 13 reverse primers for TCR Jbeta segments was used in the multiplex PCR. Amplification of the CDR3 region of rearranged TCR beta genes was performed with a multiplex PCR assay on genomic DNA. On the Illumina HiSeq System, the amplified TCR beta libraries were sequenced as 87-base-pair reads. The authors' pipeline ran thus. Across the 670 or so repertoires, a later analysis counted around 80 million unique TCR beta chains, some 11 million of which were shared by at least two donors. To remove PCR and sequencing errors, raw reads were error-corrected and collapsed into unique sequences using a nearest-neighbor algorithm that merged closely related sequences. CDR3 sequences were aligned to IMGT reference sequences to assign V, D and J gene segments. For a sequence to be retained, a match of at least six nucleotides to both a V gene segment and a J gene segment was required. A rearrangement counted as productive if the CDR3 had no stop codons and remained in frame with V and J, and every other rearrangement counted as non-productive. CDR3 was defined according to IMGT convention as the region running from the second conserved V-encoded cysteine to the conserved J-encoded phenylalanine. The earlier analysis of 587 of the donors excluded sequences that lacked an unambiguous match to a single V gene segment. An earlier analysis of 550 to 650 of the donors classified V segments as functional when productive rearrangements were above 56.7% and as segregating when the standard deviation between donors was above 5%. A statistical classification framework was built for diagnosing cytomegalovirus status from the catalog of TCR beta chain sequences. V and J gene assignment, in a later analysis, came from comparing TCR nucleotide sequences with IMGT/GENE-DB human TR gene sequences. In a later analysis, CDR3 sequences and most-parsimonious VDJ recombination scenarios were assigned using the TCRdist pipeline. In a later analysis, each TCR beta chain was defined by its CDR3 amino acid sequence together with its V-gene family, and reads without a unique V-gene family were excluded. A later analysis removed 592 highly shared, low-generation-probability nucleotide sequences to deal with suspected cross-contamination and a sequencing artifact. A later analysis calculated a clonal expansion index for each public chain from normalized within-repertoire ranks of inferred template counts. In a later analysis, generation probabilities were computed using a VDJ recombination model fitted to out-of-frame rearrangements, and the results were checked against IGoR. Hypergeometric tests were used in a later analysis to score TCR-TCR, TCR-HLA and TCR-CMV co-occurrence, with a repertoire-size bias correction applied to the TCR pairs. A later analysis estimated false discovery rates by permuting HLA or CMV assignments 20 times. In a later analysis, co-occurring TCRs were grouped with DBSCAN, and TCRdist sequence similarity was added when clustering was performed within HLA-allele-positive subsets. For co-occurrence clustering, repertoires with fewer than 30,000 or more than 120,000 public chains were excluded, along with four to six repertoires with anomalous nucleotide sharing. TCRdb took over this immuneACCESS table, retaining in-frame rearrangements with V and J assigned. Such tables are incomplete; in checked studies, under half of the missing clones stem from an unresolved V gene, and the remainder is unexplained. That table gives V, J and clone size, and the DNA gave D and trimming. For this sample there are some 100,000 clones; 69% appear just once. The leading ten clones occupy under 6.5% of the sample.

In total, over 600 healthy bone marrow donors made up the cohort. All cohort members were sampled while nominally healthy, although unrecorded immune exposures were likely present. The donor tested CMV seropositive and was one of the 289 seropositive cohort members. A peripheral blood sample was provided by each donor, and peripheral blood mononuclear cells were used for TCR beta sequencing. The Qiagen DNeasy Blood Extraction Kit was used to extract genomic DNA from the blood cell samples. Specimen: PBMCs. The source of this sequence is a woman in her 70s in good health and CMV-seropositive. The rearranged segments are TRBV11-3 and TRBJ1-5, with 8 bases in between that match TRBD1. The DNA sequence follows: TGTGCCAGCAGCCTGGGACAGGCTAGCAATCAGCCCCAGCATTTT. This gives the protein CASSLGQASNQPQHF.